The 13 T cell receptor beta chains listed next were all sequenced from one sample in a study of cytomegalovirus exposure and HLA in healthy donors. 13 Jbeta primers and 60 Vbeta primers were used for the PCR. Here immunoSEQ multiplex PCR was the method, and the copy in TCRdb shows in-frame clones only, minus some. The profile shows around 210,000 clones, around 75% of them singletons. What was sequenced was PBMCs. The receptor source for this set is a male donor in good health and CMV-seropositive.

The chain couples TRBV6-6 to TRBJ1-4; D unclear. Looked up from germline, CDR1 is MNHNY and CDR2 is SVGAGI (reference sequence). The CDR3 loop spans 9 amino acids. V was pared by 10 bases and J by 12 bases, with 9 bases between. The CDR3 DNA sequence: TGTGCCAACCCGCAGGAACTGTTTTTT. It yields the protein CANPQELFF.

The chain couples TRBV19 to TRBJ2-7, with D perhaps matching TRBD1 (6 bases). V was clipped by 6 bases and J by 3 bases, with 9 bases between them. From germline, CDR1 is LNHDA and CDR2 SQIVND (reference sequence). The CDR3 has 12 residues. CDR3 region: CASSQTGYEQYF. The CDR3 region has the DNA TGTGCCAGTAGCCAGACAGGCTACGAGCAGTACTTC. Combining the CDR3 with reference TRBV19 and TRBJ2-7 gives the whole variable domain DGGITQSPKYLFRKEGQNVTLSCEQNLNHDAMYWYRQDPGQGLRLIYYSQIVNDFQKGDIAEGYSVSREKKESFPLTVTSAQKNPTAFYLCASSQTGYEQYFGPGTRLTVT.

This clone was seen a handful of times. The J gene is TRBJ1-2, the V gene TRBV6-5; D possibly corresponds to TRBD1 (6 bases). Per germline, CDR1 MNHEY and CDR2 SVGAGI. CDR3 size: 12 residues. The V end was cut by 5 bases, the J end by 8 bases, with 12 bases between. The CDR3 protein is CASSAFTGGYTF. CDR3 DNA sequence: TGTGCCAGCAGTGCCTTTACAGGGGGCTACACCTTC.

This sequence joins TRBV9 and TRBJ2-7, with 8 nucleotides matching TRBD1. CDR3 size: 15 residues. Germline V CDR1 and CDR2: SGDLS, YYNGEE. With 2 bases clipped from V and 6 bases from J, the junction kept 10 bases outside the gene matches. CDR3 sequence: CASSVDRTGFSEQYF. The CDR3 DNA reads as TGTGCCAGCAGCGTCGATCGGACAGGGTTCAGCGAGCAGTACTTC. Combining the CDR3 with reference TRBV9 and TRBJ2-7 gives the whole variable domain DSGVTQTPKHLITATGQRVTLRCSPRSGDLSVYWYQQSLDQGLQFLIQYYNGEERAKGNILERFSAQQFPDLHSELNLSSLELGDSALYFCASSVDRTGFSEQYFGPGTRLTVT.

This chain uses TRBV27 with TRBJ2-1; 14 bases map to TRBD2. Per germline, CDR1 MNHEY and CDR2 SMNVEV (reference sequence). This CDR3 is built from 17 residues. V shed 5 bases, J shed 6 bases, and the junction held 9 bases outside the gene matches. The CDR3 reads CASSQPRLAGGPNEQFF. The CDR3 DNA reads TGTGCCAGCAGTCAACCCAGACTAGCGGGAGGGCCCAATGAGCAGTTCTTC.

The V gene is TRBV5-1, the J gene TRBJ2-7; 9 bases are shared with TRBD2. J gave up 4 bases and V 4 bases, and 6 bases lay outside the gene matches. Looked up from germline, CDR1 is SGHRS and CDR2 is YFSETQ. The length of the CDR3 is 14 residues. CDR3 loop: CASSVSGRGYEQYF. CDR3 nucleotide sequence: TGCGCCAGCAGCGTTAGCGGGAGAGGGTACGAGCAGTACTTC.

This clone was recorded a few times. CDR3 nucleotides: TGTGCCAGCAGCTCCCCGGGAGGGTCCAATGAAAAACTGTTTTTT. This sequence encodes CASSSPGGSNEKLFF. The chain links TRBV9 to TRBJ1-4; no definite D call. Germline CDR1 reads SGDLS; CDR2 reads YYNGEE. The CDR3 is 15 amino acids. Trimming pared 4 bases from V and 5 bases from J, leaving 15 bases between.

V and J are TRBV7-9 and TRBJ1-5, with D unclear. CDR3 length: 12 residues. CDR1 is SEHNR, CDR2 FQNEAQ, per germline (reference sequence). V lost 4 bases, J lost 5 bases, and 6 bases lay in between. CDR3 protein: CASSSSYQPQHF. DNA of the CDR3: TGTGCCAGCAGCTCCAGTTATCAGCCCCAGCATTTT.

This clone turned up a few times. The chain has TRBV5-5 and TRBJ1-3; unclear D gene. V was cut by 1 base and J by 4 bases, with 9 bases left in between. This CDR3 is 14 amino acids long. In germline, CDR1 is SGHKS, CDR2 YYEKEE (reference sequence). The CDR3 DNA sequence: TGTGCCAGCAGCTTGCCCGCAGCGGGAAACACCATATATTTT. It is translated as CASSLPAAGNTIYF.

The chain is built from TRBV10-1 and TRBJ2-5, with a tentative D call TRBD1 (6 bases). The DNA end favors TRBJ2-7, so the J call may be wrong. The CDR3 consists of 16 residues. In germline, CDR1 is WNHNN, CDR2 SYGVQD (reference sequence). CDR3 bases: TGCGCCAGCAGTGGCCCCGGGACACAATCCGGCTACGAGCAGTACTTC. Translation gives CASSGPGTQSGYEQYF.

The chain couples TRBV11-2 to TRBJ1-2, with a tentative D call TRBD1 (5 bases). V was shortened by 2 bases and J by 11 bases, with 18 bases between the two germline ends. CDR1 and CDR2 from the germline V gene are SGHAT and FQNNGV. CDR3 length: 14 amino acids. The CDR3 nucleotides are TGTGCCAGCAGCTTAAGGGGCAGGGAACGGTGGTACACCTTC. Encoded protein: CASSLRGRERWYTF.

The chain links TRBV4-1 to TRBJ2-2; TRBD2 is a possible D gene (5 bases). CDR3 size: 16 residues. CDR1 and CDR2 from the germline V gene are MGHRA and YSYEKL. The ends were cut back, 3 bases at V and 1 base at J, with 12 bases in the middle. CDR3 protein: CASSHSLGRNTGELFF. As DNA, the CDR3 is TGCGCCAGCAGCCACTCACTAGGGAGGAACACCGGGGAGCTGTTTTTT.

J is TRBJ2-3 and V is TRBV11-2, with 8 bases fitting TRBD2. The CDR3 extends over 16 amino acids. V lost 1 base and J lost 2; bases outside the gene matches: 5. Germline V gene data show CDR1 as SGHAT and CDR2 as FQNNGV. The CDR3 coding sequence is TGTGCCAGCAGCTTAGGTGGTAGCGGGAACACAGATACGCAGTATTTT. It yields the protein CASSLGGSGNTDTQYF.